These T cell receptor beta chains were read from a single sample in a study of technical replicates of blood from a handful of donors. Clones were sequenced by immunoSEQ multiplex PCR, and TCRdb holds only the in-frame ones, with some missing. The sample lists around 69,000 clones, 85% to 90% seen once, with 4.5% to 5% in the top ten. Material for sequencing was PBMCs. These receptor sequences come from a human donor in good health. Some clones in this sample may be carry-over from other donors' samples. CDR3s include the opening cysteine and the closing phenylalanine or tryptophan.

15	TRBV9	TRBJ2-2	CASSTAGEQTGELFF
16	TRBV7-3	TRBJ2-3	CASSSTSGSIGDTQYF
14	TRBV7-2	TRBJ2-7	CASSSEPGQRTQYF
16	TRBV19	TRBJ2-1	CASKRGLAEGYNEQFF
13	TRBV30	TRBJ1-3	CAWMAGTGNTIYF
15	TRBV7-2	TRBJ2-5	CASSLGQTGKETQYF
15	TRBV6-4	TRBJ1-4	CASRRTGRNVEKLFF
16	TRBV5-1	TRBJ2-7	CASSLQPGQGATEQYF
14	TRBV6-6	TRBJ2-2	CASKGGGNTGELFF
14	TRBV11-2	TRBJ1-3	CASSPDRVGNTIYF
13	TRBV25-1	TRBJ1-2	CASSAGLPSGYTF
17	TRBV13	TRBJ2-3	CASSPGTSGRGSDTQYF
16	TRBV5-4	TRBJ2-2	CASSYRQGALTGELFF
16	TRBV6-6	TRBJ1-3	CASTIRGGHSGNTIYF
14	TRBV19	TRBJ1-6	CASSPQGSDSPLHF
15	TRBV7-3	TRBJ2-1	CASSPGTGGANEQFF
14	TRBV18	TRBJ2-5	CASSPPSRKETQYF
15	TRBV21-1	TRBJ1-3	CASSKGYGNGNTIYF
14	TRBV18	TRBJ1-1	CASTQDLLNTEAFF
16	TRBV5-4	TRBJ2-2	CASSGRLATNTGELFF
14	TRBV5-1	TRBJ1-2	CASSQTGTGIGYTF
13	TRBV11-2	TRBJ1-1	CASSSRHNTEAFF
18	TRBV9	TRBJ2-3	CASSTGLAGAQSKNTQYF
13	TRBV9	TRBJ1-1	CASSVAQGAGAFF
15	TRBV18	TRBJ1-6	CASSPSNRGSGPLHF
15	TRBV4-3	TRBJ2-7	CASSQGGQASYEQYF
14	TRBV30	TRBJ1-5	CACKTGNRNQPQHF
16	TRBV30	TRBJ1-3	CAWSVGRDGFGNTIYF
16	TRBV18	TRBJ1-3	CASSPSNRASGNTIYF
13	TRBV9	TRBJ2-2	CASSGRLTGELFF
13	TRBV30	TRBJ2-4	CAWSPNTKNIQYF
15	TRBV5-1	TRBJ2-1	CASRGLAGGPGEQFF
16	TRBV7-2	TRBJ1-2	CASNSDRANSYYGYTF
13	TRBV7-2	TRBJ1-6	CASSGGPGSPLHF
16	TRBV7-2	TRBJ2-1	CASSLVLAGGLNEQFF
19	TRBV6-1	TRBJ2-7	CASSEVVGATEGLHYEQYF
22	TRBV4-2	TRBJ2-3	CASSQENGLAGAPGSSTDTQYF
14	TRBV5-4	TRBJ2-7	CASSFGGLRYEQYF
16	TRBV27	TRBJ2-1	CASSPRTGGSYNEQFF
14	TRBV7-9	TRBJ1-1	CASSPTGAHTEAFF
15	TRBV5-6	TRBJ2-1	CASSSTSGRYNEQFF
15	TRBV7-6	TRBJ2-7	CASSLLWGGVDEQYF
13	TRBV7-9	TRBJ1-3	CASLTGDGNTIYF
15	TRBV7-9	TRBJ2-2	CASTAGGTRTGELFF